Sequencing of this T cell receptor beta chain was carried out in a study of glioma-infiltrating T cells. Germline lookup yields CDR1 MNHEY and CDR2 SMNVEV (reference sequence). This CDR3 is built from 13 residues. The iRepertoire nested amplicon-rescue multiplex PCR amplified TCR alpha and beta CDR3s from RNA. In TCRdb, the multiplex PCR reads were re-called with MiXCR into one record per CDR3 protein. The table records about 140,000 distinct CDR3 sequences, approximately 40% of them present only once. On this clonotype itself: One junction end does not reproduce the germline sequence, and a read error may be involved.

This chain uses TRBV27 with TRBJ1-5; D not resolved. The sample consisted of glioma tissue, nonneoplastic brain tissue, or PBMCs (not recorded which). The TCR comes from a human donor with low-grade glioma or glioblastoma, undergoing nonglioma brain surgery, or in good health (not recorded which). The CDR3 DNA is TGTGCCAGCAGTAAGTTTTGGGGTGAGCCCCAGAATTTT. Residues: CASSKFWGEPQNF.